This is a list of T cell receptor beta chains from one sample in a study of cytotoxic CD8 clonotypes in ibrutinib-treated CLL. Some clones are missing from TCRdb's copy, which holds only in-frame ones; the method was immunoSEQ multiplex PCR. The sample lists approximately 130,000 clones; 80% to 90% were seen once. This specimen was PBMCs, taken after 24 months of ibrutinib treatment. Every receptor here comes from a human donor with chronic lymphocytic leukemia. The CDR3 runs from the conserved cysteine through the conserved F or W. The D gene is left open where the match is weak. Not all rows give a size; the values are once, few, many and, for expanded clones, a class.

abundance: few
v_gene: TRBV30
j_gene: TRBJ1-6
d_gene: -
CDR3aa: CAWGTRGRYNSPLHF
CDR3nt: TGTGCCTGGGGTACGAGGGGCCGATACAATTCACCCCTCCACTTT

abundance: -
v_gene: TRBV5-8
j_gene: TRBJ1-2
d_gene: -
CDR3aa: CASSLEGQRHGYTF
CDR3nt: TGTGCCAGCAGCCTCGAGGGGCAGAGGCATGGCTACACCTTC

abundance: -
v_gene: TRBV4-3
j_gene: TRBJ2-3
d_gene: TRBD2
CDR3aa: CASSQDRGGGGTDTQYF
CDR3nt: TGCGCCAGCAGCCAAGATCGTGGCGGGGGGGGGACAGATACGCAGTATTTT

abundance: -
v_gene: TRBV29-1
j_gene: TRBJ2-3
d_gene: -
CDR3aa: CSVTAPDTQYF
CDR3nt: TGCAGCGTTACTGCCCCAGATACGCAGTATTTT

abundance: -
v_gene: TRBV5-6
j_gene: TRBJ2-5
d_gene: TRBD1
CDR3aa: CASSPGWTGVPETQYF
CDR3nt: TGTGCCAGCAGCCCGGGGTGGACAGGGGTCCCTGAGACCCAGTACTTC

abundance: -
v_gene: TRBV9
j_gene: TRBJ1-2
d_gene: -
CDR3aa: CASGPHRRYGYTF
CDR3nt: TGTGCCAGCGGGCCCCACAGGCGCTATGGCTACACCTTC

abundance: -
v_gene: TRBV4-3
j_gene: TRBJ1-6
d_gene: -
CDR3aa: CASSQDLIPANSPLHF
CDR3nt: TGCGCCAGCAGCCAAGATCTTATCCCGGCGAATTCACCCCTCCACTTT

abundance: -
v_gene: TRBV10-3
j_gene: TRBJ1-2
d_gene: -
CDR3aa: CAISEFGRDYGYTF
CDR3nt: TGTGCCATCAGTGAGTTTGGCAGAGACTATGGCTACACCTTC

abundance: -
v_gene: TRBV5-1
j_gene: TRBJ2-7
d_gene: -
CDR3aa: CASSSGSGAGEQYF
CDR3nt: TGCGCCAGCAGCTCGGGGTCAGGGGCAGGCGAGCAGTACTTC

abundance: -
v_gene: TRBV14
j_gene: TRBJ1-1
d_gene: -
CDR3aa: CASSQETRNTEAFF
CDR3nt: TGTGCCAGCAGCCAAGAAACGAGAAACACTGAAGCTTTCTTT

abundance: -
v_gene: TRBV12-5
j_gene: TRBJ1-5
d_gene: -
CDR3aa: CASGLEGWSNQPQHF
CDR3nt: TGTGCTAGTGGTTTGGAGGGTTGGAGCAATCAGCCCCAGCATTTT

abundance: -
v_gene: TRBV29-1
j_gene: TRBJ2-2
d_gene: TRBD1
CDR3aa: CSVEDRGGRGYTGELFF
CDR3nt: TGCAGCGTTGAAGATCGGGGTGGCAGGGGGTACACCGGGGAGCTGTTTTTT

abundance: -
v_gene: TRBV5-4
j_gene: TRBJ2-7
d_gene: -
CDR3aa: CASSLGEDEQYF
CDR3nt: TGTGCCAGCAGCTTGGGGGAAGACGAGCAGTACTTC

abundance: few
v_gene: TRBV28
j_gene: TRBJ1-6
d_gene: TRBD1
CDR3aa: CASIRRGNSPLHF
CDR3nt: TGTGCCAGCATCCGCAGGGGGAATTCACCCCTCCACTTT

abundance: -
v_gene: TRBV5-1
j_gene: TRBJ1-1
d_gene: -
CDR3aa: CASRNEWQPEAFF
CDR3nt: TGCGCCAGCAGAAACGAATGGCAGCCTGAAGCTTTCTTT

abundance: -
v_gene: TRBV29-1
j_gene: TRBJ1-2
d_gene: TRBD1
CDR3aa: CSVDGQGSGGYTF
CDR3nt: TGCAGCGTTGACGGACAGGGTTCAGGTGGCTACACCTTC

abundance: -
v_gene: TRBV9
j_gene: TRBJ2-5
d_gene: TRBD2
CDR3aa: CASSVDLAGPQETQYF
CDR3nt: TGTGCCAGCAGCGTCGATCTAGCGGGGCCTCAAGAGACCCAGTACTTC

abundance: -
v_gene: TRBV18
j_gene: TRBJ2-3
d_gene: TRBD1
CDR3aa: CASSMTGGTDTQYF
CDR3nt: TGTGCCAGCTCTATGACAGGGGGAACAGATACGCAGTATTTT

abundance: -
v_gene: TRBV18
j_gene: TRBJ2-3
d_gene: TRBD1
CDR3aa: CASSPPTQGTSVNTQYF
CDR3nt: TGTGCCAGCTCACCACCCACACAGGGGACCAGCGTGAATACGCAGTATTTT

abundance: -
v_gene: TRBV6-6
j_gene: TRBJ2-2
d_gene: -
CDR3aa: CASSLAVVNTGELFF
CDR3nt: TGTGCCAGCAGTCTCGCGGTGGTGAACACCGGGGAGCTGTTTTTT

abundance: -
v_gene: TRBV5-4
j_gene: TRBJ1-2
d_gene: -
CDR3aa: CASSSRGGYGYTF
CDR3nt: TGTGCCAGCAGCTCCCGCGGAGGCTATGGCTACACCTTC

abundance: -
v_gene: TRBV10-3
j_gene: TRBJ2-5
d_gene: -
CDR3aa: CAISPGLLSSAGETQYF
CDR3nt: TGTGCCATCAGCCCCGGACTCCTATCTAGTGCGGGGGAGACCCAGTACTTC

abundance: -
v_gene: TRBV5-1
j_gene: TRBJ1-6
d_gene: -
CDR3aa: CASSFGNHSYNSPLHF
CDR3nt: TGCGCCAGCAGCTTTGGGAACCATTCCTATAATTCACCCCTCCACTTT